This TCR beta chain was observed in a study of CD8+CD57+ T cells in acquired aplastic anemia. Study overall: An average of 3.2 ug of DNA was obtained from sorted CD4+ and CD8+ cells.

This CDR3 has 13 residues. Germline values: CDR1 SGHTA, CDR2 FQGNSA. CDR3 and TCR beta VDJ profiling relied on genomic DNA as the template. TCRdb reprocessed the reads via MiXCR and lists one record per CDR3 protein. The sample has around 180,000 distinct CDR3 sequences; about three fifths are singletons. Notes on the study in general: Patients did not significantly differ from controls in CD8+ Simpson's diversity. Patients had fewer than 35 CD8+ CDR3 sequences in common with controls (the shared set).

On this clonotype itself: The antigen remains unidentified. The germline gene is not matched at one end of the junction; a read error may be the cause.

The genes are TRBV7-2 and TRBJ1-2, with D unresolved. This clonotype was sampled from a human donor with severe aplastic anemia or a healthy control (not recorded which). The specimen sequenced was sorted CD4+, CD8+, or CD8+CD57+ T cells (not recorded which) from PBMCs. CDR3 sequence reads: CASSPSPSYGHTF. The CDR3 nucleotides are TGTGCCAGCAGCCCGTCCCCTAGCTATGGCCACACCTTC.